What follows describes a single T cell receptor (beta chain). Under the authors' procedure: Amplifying reference gene primers gave estimates of nucleated cell counts. Measured with immunoSEQ multiplex PCR; TCRdb has only the in-frame clones, and not every one. That table furnishes V, J and clone size, whereas the DNA furnished D and trimming. The sample carries about 260,000 clones, 87% recorded once. This specimen comes from a study of blood T cell repertoires in COVID-19. Overall study: From the United States, Italy and Spain came samples of acute and convalescent COVID-19. Nucleic acid was either cDNA or gDNA, and it came from T cells, B-cell-depleted T cells, or PBMCs.

The CDR3 is made up of 14 amino acids. The V gene's germline CDR1 is MGHRA and CDR2 YSYEKL. V lost 3 bases to trimming and J lost 2 bases, with 11 bases between them. The V gene is TRBV4-1, the J gene TRBJ2-7; possible D gene TRBD1, 5 bases. Sequenced input: peripheral blood. This receptor was identified in a woman aged 40 to 50 who had recovered from COVID-19. The CDR3, as DNA: TGCGCCAGCAGCCATCCCGACAGAGCCTACGAGCAGTACTTC. Translating gives CASSHPDRAYEQYF.